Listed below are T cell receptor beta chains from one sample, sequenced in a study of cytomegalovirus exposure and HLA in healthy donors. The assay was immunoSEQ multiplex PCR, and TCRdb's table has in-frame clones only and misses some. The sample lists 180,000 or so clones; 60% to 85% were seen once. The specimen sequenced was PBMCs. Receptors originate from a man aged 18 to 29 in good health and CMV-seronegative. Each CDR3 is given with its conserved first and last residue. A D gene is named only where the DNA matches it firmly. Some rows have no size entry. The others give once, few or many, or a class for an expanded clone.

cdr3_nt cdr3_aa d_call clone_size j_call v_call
TGCGCCAGCAGTAGGGACACCGAGACCCAGTACTTC CASSRDTETQYF - - TRBJ2-5 TRBV5-1
TGTGCCATCAGATGGGAGAACCAAGATTACAATGAGCAGTTCTTC CAIRWENQDYNEQFF - few TRBJ2-1 TRBV10-3
TGTGCCAGCAGCCCCTGGACTAGCGGGAGGGCCCATGAGCAGTTCTTC CASSPWTSGRAHEQFF TRBD2 - TRBJ2-1 TRBV7-2
TGTGCCAGCATCGTCAGCCAGGTGAACACTGAAGCTTTCTTT CASIVSQVNTEAFF - - TRBJ1-1 TRBV6-1
TGTGCCAGCAGCTTCGGACAGCTCCATTCACCCCTCCACTTT CASSFGQLHSPLHF - once TRBJ1-6 TRBV7-9
TGCAGCGTTGCCGGTGGGGGGGGGACGAACACCGGGGAGCTGTTTTTT CSVAGGGGTNTGELFF TRBD2 - TRBJ2-2 TRBV29-1
TGTGCCAGCAGTGCGCGCACTAGCGGGACGCACGAGCAGTTCTTC CASSARTSGTHEQFF TRBD2 - TRBJ2-1 TRBV27
TGTGCCAGCAGCTTCCCCCAGGGTACCCTGAACACCGGGGAGCTGTTTTTT CASSFPQGTLNTGELFF - - TRBJ2-2 TRBV11-2
TGTGCCAGCATACGGGGGAGGAATTCACCCCTCCACTTT CASIRGRNSPLHF - - TRBJ1-6 TRBV2
TGCAGCGTAGGGGCCCGCGGGGCAACCTACGAGCAGTACTTC CSVGARGATYEQYF - - TRBJ2-7 TRBV29-1
TGCAGCGTCCTTCCGCAGGACAGCCGACGTTATGGCTACACCTTC CSVLPQDSRRYGYTF - once TRBJ1-2 TRBV29-1
TGTGCCAGTACCGAGGGGACAGGGGGCAATCAGCCCCAGCATTTT CASTEGTGGNQPQHF TRBD1 - TRBJ1-5 TRBV19
TGCGCCAGCAGCCAACGGGGGACTAGCGGCTACGAGCAGTACTTC CASSQRGTSGYEQYF TRBD2 - TRBJ2-7 TRBV4-1
TGTGCCAGTAGTAGAGAAGGCAGGGTCGCCGAAGCTTTCTTT CASSREGRVAEAFF - - TRBJ1-1 TRBV19
TGTGCCAGCAGTTCGGGACAGATCAAAGAGACCCAGTACTTC CASSSGQIKETQYF TRBD1 - TRBJ2-5 TRBV28
TGTGCCAGCAGCTTAGCGCGAGGGCCCGGCTCCTATGGCTACACCTTC CASSLARGPGSYGYTF - once TRBJ1-2 TRBV7-8
TGTGCCAGCACCGACAGGCTAGAAGGGGGCACAATGGGCACAGATACGCAGTATTTT CASTDRLEGGTMGTDTQYF TRBD1 - TRBJ2-3 TRBV7-9
TGTGCCAGCAGTTCAGACTACGGAAACACCATATATTTT CASSSDYGNTIYF - few TRBJ1-3 TRBV27
TGTGCCAGCAGTCCCCCCGGGGATGGGATCTCTGGAAACACCATATATTTT CASSPPGDGISGNTIYF - - TRBJ1-3 TRBV28
TGTGCCAGCAGCCCAGGACTGACCTCTGGGGCCAACGTCCTGACTTTC CASSPGLTSGANVLTF - - TRBJ2-6 TRBV7-3
TGTGCCAGTACCCAAGCGGGGGCGAACACTGAAGCTTTCTTT CASTQAGANTEAFF - - TRBJ1-1 TRBV19
TGTGCCAGCAGCTGGCTAGCGGGCCCCGATACGCAGTATTTT CASSWLAGPDTQYF TRBD2 once TRBJ2-3 TRBV6-5